The 3 T cell receptor beta chains reported below all come from one sample, sequenced in a study of shared clonotypes between healthy human individuals. Clones were read by immunoSEQ multiplex PCR, and TCRdb kept only the in-frame ones, dropping some. Counted here are 450,000 to 500,000 clones, almost 80% occurring once; the ten biggest clones make up around 12%. Sequenced: PBMCs. These receptors all come from a woman in her 40s in good health. Some clones in this sample may be carry-over from other donors' samples.

This chain connects TRBV2 to TRBJ1-1; D gene ambiguous. V was trimmed by 1 base and J by 7 bases, leaving 10 bases between them. Germline assignment: CDR1 SNHLY and CDR2 FYNNEI. The CDR3 runs to 13 residues. The CDR3 DNA reads TGTGCCAGCAGTGAAGGGGGAGCGTTTGAAGCTTTCTTT. It is translated as CASSEGGAFEAFF.

The chain is built from TRBV4-1 and TRBJ1-1; 8 nucleotides agree with TRBD1. Looked up from germline, CDR1 is MGHRA and CDR2 is YSYEKL. The CDR3 is 13 amino acids. The V and J ends lost 2 bases and 5 bases, in that order; junction bases with no gene match: 1. CDR3 loop: CASSQQGATEAFF. The DNA of the CDR3 is TGCGCCAGCAGCCAACAGGGGGCTACTGAAGCTTTCTTT.

This chain links TRBV27 with TRBJ1-2; D call uncertain. This CDR3 has 13 amino acids. The V and J ends lost 3 bases and 6 bases respectively, with 11 bases between them. Germline-derived CDR1 and CDR2 are MNHEY and SMNVEV (reference sequence). CDR3 coding DNA: TGTGCCAGCAGTTTTGGAAGTGGAGATGGCTACACCTTC. It codes for CASSFGSGDGYTF.